This passage covers 8 T cell receptor beta chains from one sample sequenced in a study of blood T cells in healthy people across ages. Through a sample-barcoded 5' primer and a J-beta primer mix, a second PCR was run for roughly 6 to 12 cycles. TCRdb itself ran the 5' RACE reads through MiXCR, one entry per CDR3 protein. The sample shows about 930,000 distinct CDR3 sequences, roughly 28% of them seen only once. The same specimen was also included in a second study, on T cells of mothers and their children.

The sample taken for sequencing was blood. These receptors were taken from a woman aged 40 to 55 in good health.

About this clonotype: This may stem from a read error, because a much larger clone lies one nucleotide away. The V call is TRBV29-1, the J call TRBJ1-2; maybe TRBD1 (5 bases). The CDR3 extends over 14 amino acids. The germline CDR1 and CDR2 sequences are SQVTM and ANQGSEA. CDR3 sequence: CGVDGAEGLNGYTF. The CDR3 bases are TGCGGCGTTGATGGAGCCGAGGGGTTGAATGGCTACACCTTC.

This clonotype has more than one count but fewer than ten. A read error may produce the germline difference seen at one junction end. The rearrangement joins TRBV5-1 to TRBJ2-3; D perhaps matches TRBD2 (7 bases). The CDR3 has 19 amino acids. CDR1 SGHRS and CDR2 YFSETQ come from the germline V gene. CDR3 coding DNA: TGCGCCAGCAGTTTGGATCGAGGTGCGGGGGCGGGGCCGCCACGTACGCAGTATTTT. The encoded protein is CASSLDRGAGAGPPRTQYF.

This clonotype came up a few times. The chain is built from TRBV25-1 and TRBJ1-2; 9 nucleotides align to TRBD1. CDR3 length: 18 residues. The V gene end was trimmed by 5 bases and the J gene end by 6 bases; junction bases not matched to a gene: 19. CDR1 and CDR2 (germline): MGHDK, SYGVNS. The CDR3 DNA reads TGTGCCAGCAGTCCACGGGCTGGGACAGGGAAGGGGTCCGATGGCTACACCTTC. This sequence encodes CASSPRAGTGKGSDGYTF.

The J gene is TRBJ2-1, the V gene TRBV5-1; 9 nucleotides agree with TRBD2. Per germline, CDR1 SGHRS and CDR2 YFSETQ. The J segment lost 5 bases and the V segment lost 1 base, leaving 4 bases of the junction unmatched. This CDR3 has 15 residues. Written as DNA, the CDR3 is TGCGCCAGCAGCTTGATGTCTAGCGGGAACAATGAGCAGTTCTTC. Protein: CASSLMSSGNNEQFF. The full variable domain, with the rest looked up from reference TRBV5-1 and TRBJ2-1, is KAGVTQTPRYLIKTRGQQVTLSCSPISGHRSVSWYQQTPGQGLQFLFEYFSETQRNKGNFPGRFSGRQFSNSRSEMNVSTLELGDSALYLCASSLMSSGNNEQFFGPGTRLTVL.

In regard to this clonotype: Germline is not matched at one junction end, which may reflect a read error. V is TRBV29-1 and J is TRBJ1-1; tentatively, D is TRBD1 (5 bases). This CDR3 comprises 13 residues. Germline CDR1 reads SQVTM; CDR2 reads ANQGSEA. The CDR3 DNA follows: TGCAACGTTTGGGGGGTGAGGAACACTGAAGCTTTCTTT. Its protein product is CNVWGVRNTEAFF.

In regard to this clonotype: A much bigger clone sits one base away, suggesting this may be a read error. The rearrangement joins TRBV4-1 to TRBJ2-3, with 9 bases aligning to TRBD2. The germline V gene has CDR1 MGHRA and CDR2 YSYEKL. CDR3 length: 17 residues. In nucleotides, the CDR3 is TGCGCCAGCAACCAAGCGGGGGGCGTTTCTAGCACAGATACGCAGTATTTT. This sequence encodes CASNQAGGVSSTDTQYF.

The chain carries TRBV2 and TRBJ1-2, with TRBD1 identical over 9 bases. The V and J ends lost 6 bases and 7 bases, in that order; junction bases with no gene match: 6. Looked up from germline, CDR1 is SNHLY and CDR2 is FYNNEI. The CDR3 extends over 13 amino acids. DNA for the CDR3: TGTGCCAGCAGGGGACAGGGTTTGACTGGCTACACCTTC. This codes for CASRGQGLTGYTF.

This clonotype was detected only a few times. V gene TRBV7-9 combines with J gene TRBJ2-5; D remains unclear. CDR3 size: 13 residues. The V and J ends lost 4 bases and 4 bases respectively, with 10 bases between them. Germline lookup yields CDR1 SEHNR and CDR2 FQNEAQ (reference sequence). DNA of the CDR3: TGTGCCAGCAGCTGGATCAACGGAGAGACCCAGTACTTC. Translation: CASSWINGETQYF.